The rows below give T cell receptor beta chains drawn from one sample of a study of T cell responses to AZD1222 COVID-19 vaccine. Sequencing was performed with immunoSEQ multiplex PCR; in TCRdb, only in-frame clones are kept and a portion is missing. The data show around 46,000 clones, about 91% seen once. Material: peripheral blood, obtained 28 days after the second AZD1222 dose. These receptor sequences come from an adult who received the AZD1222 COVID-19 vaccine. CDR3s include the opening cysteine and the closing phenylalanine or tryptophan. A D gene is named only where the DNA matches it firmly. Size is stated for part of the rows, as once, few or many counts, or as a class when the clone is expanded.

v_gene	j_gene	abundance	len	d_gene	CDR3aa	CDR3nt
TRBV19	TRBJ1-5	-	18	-	CASSISQGRGQGNQPQHF	TGTGCCAGTAGTATAAGCCAGGGGAGAGGGCAGGGTAATCAGCCCCAGCATTTT
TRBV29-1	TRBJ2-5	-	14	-	CSVEDEGRGETQYF	TGCAGCGTTGAAGACGAGGGGCGGGGAGAGACCCAGTACTTC
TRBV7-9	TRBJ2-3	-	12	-	CASSPSTDTQYF	TGTGCCAGCAGCCCTAGCACAGATACGCAGTATTTT
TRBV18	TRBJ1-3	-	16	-	CASSPQSARSGNTIYF	TGTGCCAGCTCACCACAATCAGCCCGCTCTGGAAACACCATATATTTT
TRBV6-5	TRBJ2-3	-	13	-	CASSDRSTDTQYF	TGTGCCAGCAGCGACCGAAGCACAGATACGCAGTATTTT
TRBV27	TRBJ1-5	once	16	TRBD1	CASSRRTGFSNQPQHF	TGTGCCAGCAGCCGACGGACAGGGTTTAGCAATCAGCCCCAGCATTTT
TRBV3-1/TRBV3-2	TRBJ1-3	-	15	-	CASSRDTLSGNTIYF	TGTGCCAGCAGCCGGGACACCCTCTCTGGAAACACCATATATTTT
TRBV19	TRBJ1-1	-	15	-	CASTWVGPMNTEAFF	TGTGCCAGTACCTGGGTGGGTCCTATGAACACTGAAGCTTTCTTT
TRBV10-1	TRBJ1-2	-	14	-	CASSEYPTGPGYTF	TGCGCCAGCAGTGAGTACCCAACAGGTCCTGGCTACACCTTC
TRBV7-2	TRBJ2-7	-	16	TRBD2	CASSPSLASGKYEQYF	TGTGCCAGCAGCCCCTCCCTCGCTAGCGGAAAATACGAGCAGTACTTC
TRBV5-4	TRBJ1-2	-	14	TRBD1	CASSLKDRGYGYTF	TGTGCCAGCAGCCTTAAGGACAGGGGCTATGGCTACACCTTC
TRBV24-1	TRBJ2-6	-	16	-	CATSDFRTSGANVLTF	TGTGCCACCAGTGATTTTAGGACCTCTGGGGCCAACGTCCTGACTTTC
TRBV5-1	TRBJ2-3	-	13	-	CASTGGERNTQYF	TGCGCCAGCACTGGAGGTGAGCGGAATACGCAGTATTTT
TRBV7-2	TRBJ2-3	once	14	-	CASSFGQSTDTQYF	TGTGCCAGCAGCTTTGGTCAGAGCACAGATACGCAGTATTTT
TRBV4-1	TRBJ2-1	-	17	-	CASSQEYGPPLYNEQFF	TGCGCCAGCAGCCAAGAGTACGGTCCGCCGCTCTACAATGAGCAGTTCTTC
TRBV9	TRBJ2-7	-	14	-	CASSVGSGPYEQYF	TGTGCCAGCAGCGTAGGTTCAGGGCCCTACGAGCAGTACTTC
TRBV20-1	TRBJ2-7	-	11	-	CSARDDPEQYF	TGCAGTGCTAGGGATGACCCCGAGCAGTACTTC
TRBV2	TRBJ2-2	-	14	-	CASSDRGITGELFF	TGTGCCAGCAGTGATAGGGGGATCACCGGGGAGCTGTTTTTT
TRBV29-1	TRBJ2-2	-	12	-	CSVRQSTGELFF	TGCAGCGTTCGACAGTCAACCGGGGAGCTGTTTTTT
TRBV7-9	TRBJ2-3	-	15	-	CASSLKGRGTDTQYF	TGTGCCAGCAGCTTAAAAGGCAGGGGTACAGATACGCAGTATTTT
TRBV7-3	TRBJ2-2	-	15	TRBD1	CASSFDRANTGELFF	TGTGCCAGCAGCTTCGACAGGGCTAACACCGGGGAGCTGTTTTTT
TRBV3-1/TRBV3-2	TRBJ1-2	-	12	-	CASSQSKYGYTF	TGTGCCAGCAGCCAGTCCAAGTATGGCTACACCTTC
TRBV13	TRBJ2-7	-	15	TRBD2	CASSLTGDYSYEQYF	TGTGCCAGCAGCTTAACCGGGGACTACTCCTACGAGCAGTACTTC
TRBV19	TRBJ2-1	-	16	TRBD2	CASSERWRETYNEQFF	TGTGCCAGTAGTGAAAGGTGGCGGGAGACATACAATGAGCAGTTCTTC
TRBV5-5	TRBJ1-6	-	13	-	CASSLQYNSPLHF	TGTGCCAGCAGCTTACAGTATAATTCACCCCTCCACTTT
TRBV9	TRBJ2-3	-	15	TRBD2	CASSGSGGAKDTQYF	TGTGCCAGCAGCGGTAGCGGGGGGGCCAAAGATACGCAGTATTTT
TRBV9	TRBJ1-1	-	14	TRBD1	CASGGERGVTEAFF	TGTGCGTCAGGGGGTGAAAGAGGGGTCACTGAAGCTTTCTTT
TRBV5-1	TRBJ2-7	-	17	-	CASSLALRTASSYEQYF	TGCGCCAGCAGCTTGGCCCTCAGGACAGCCAGCTCCTACGAGCAGTACTTC
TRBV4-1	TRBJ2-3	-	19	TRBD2	CASSQRQLQLAGGTDTQYF	TGCGCCAGCAGCCAGAGACAGCTTCAGCTAGCGGGGGGCACAGATACGCAGTATTTT
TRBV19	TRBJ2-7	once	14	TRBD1	CASSSQGDIYEQYF	TGTGCCAGTAGTAGTCAGGGGGATATCTACGAGCAGTACTTC
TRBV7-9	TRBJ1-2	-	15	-	CASSLGLGPNYGYTF	TGTGCCAGCAGCTTAGGTTTAGGGCCCAACTATGGCTACACCTTC
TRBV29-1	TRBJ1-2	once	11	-	CSVDSDYGYTF	TGCAGCGTTGACAGCGACTATGGCTACACCTTC
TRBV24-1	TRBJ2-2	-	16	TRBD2	CATSGIAGGPTGELFF	TGTGCCACCAGCGGAATAGCGGGGGGGCCTACCGGGGAGCTGTTTTTT
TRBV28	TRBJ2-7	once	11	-	CASSSTSEQYF	TGTGCCAGCAGTTCGACGTCCGAGCAGTACTTC
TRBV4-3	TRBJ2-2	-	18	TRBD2	CASSQEWEGTRPFRELFF	TGCGCCAGCAGCCAAGAATGGGAAGGGACTAGACCCTTCCGGGAGCTGTTTTTT
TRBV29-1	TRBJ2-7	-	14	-	CSVQVQDPTYEQYF	TGCAGCGTTCAAGTTCAGGATCCCACCTACGAGCAGTACTTC
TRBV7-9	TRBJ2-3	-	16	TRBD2	CASSGTSGSFPDTQYF	TGTGCCAGCAGCGGGACTAGCGGGAGTTTCCCAGATACGCAGTATTTT
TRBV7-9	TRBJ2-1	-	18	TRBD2	CASSPLRPTSGSLNEQFF	TGTGCCAGCAGTCCACTTCGACCGACTAGCGGGAGTCTGAATGAGCAGTTCTTC
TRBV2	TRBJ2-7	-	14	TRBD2	CASRKGLGAGEQYF	TGTGCCAGCAGAAAGGGACTAGGAGCGGGTGAGCAGTACTTC
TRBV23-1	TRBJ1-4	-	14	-	CASSYLATNEKLFF	TGCGCCAGCAGTTACCTGGCAACTAATGAAAAACTGTTTTTT